Each of the 13 T cell receptor beta chains below was sequenced from the same sample in a study of T cell repertoires in cytomegalovirus infection. TCRdb re-analysed the reads in MiXCR, keeping a single row per CDR3 protein. The data contain 160,000 or so distinct CDR3 sequences, 20% to 25% of them seen just once; the ten biggest clones take up around a quarter. Their recognized antigens are unknown. This sample comprised CD8+ T cells from cultured PBMCs, obtained from culture after CMV antigen stimulation. These receptors were obtained from a human donor in good health (CMV status not recorded). Some clones in this sample may be carry-over from other donors' samples.

This clonotype showed up many times. The rearrangement uses TRBV28 and TRBJ2-7; D gene ambiguous. Trimming left V 5 bases short and J 0 bases short, with 8 bases between. Germline V gene sequence: CDR1 MDHEN, CDR2 SYDVKM. The CDR3 loop spans 13 amino acids. The CDR3 reads CASSLFGSYEQYF. CDR3 DNA: TGTGCCAGCAGTCTGTTCGGCTCCTACGAGCAGTACTTC.

The rearrangement uses TRBV28 and TRBJ2-5; D perhaps matches TRBD1 (5 bases). The V end was cut by 3 bases, the J end by 4 bases, with 12 bases between. This CDR3 spans 14 amino acids. The germline CDR1 and CDR2 sequences are MDHEN and SYDVKM. The CDR3: CASSLLAGRETQYF. CDR3 bases: TGTGCCAGCAGTTTGTTGGCAGGGCGAGAGACCCAGTACTTC.

This clonotype was found many times. J is TRBJ2-1 and V is TRBV29-1; possibly TRBD1 for D (5 bases). V gave up 7 bases and J gave up 8 bases, with 21 bases separating them. The CDR3 is made up of 14 amino acids. Germline V CDR1 and CDR2: SQVTM, ANQGSEA. The CDR3 spells CSAQGADLWDEQFF. The CDR3, as DNA: TGCAGCGCCCAAGGGGCAGACCTCTGGGATGAGCAGTTCTTC.

Relative to its sample, this clonotype is medium-sized. The chain recombines TRBV6-1 with TRBJ2-7; 9 bases line up with TRBD1. Looked up from germline, CDR1 is MNHNS and CDR2 is SASEGT. The CDR3 is made up of 15 amino acids. With V trimmed by 6 bases and J by 5 bases, 11 bases remained unmatched. CDR3 residues: CASSPFEGQGNEQYF. In DNA, the CDR3 is TGTGCCAGCAGCCCCTTTGAGGGACAGGGCAACGAGCAGTACTTC.

This clonotype was recorded a few times. The V and J genes are TRBV11-2 and TRBJ2-1, with TRBD2 matching 8 bases. Germline CDR1 is SGHAT and CDR2 is FQNNGV. The length of the CDR3 is 18 residues. V shed 0 bases, J shed 4 bases, and the junction held 11 bases outside the gene matches. Here the CDR3 reads CASSLDLILAVPYNEQFF. The CDR3 region has the DNA TGTGCCAGCAGCTTAGACCTTATACTAGCGGTGCCGTACAATGAGCAGTTCTTC.

A few counts support this clonotype. The chain carries TRBV6-1 and TRBJ2-1; 10 bases fit TRBD2. The trim removed 4 bases at V and 6 bases at J, leaving 6 bases unmatched. Germline CDR1 reads MNHNS; CDR2 reads SASEGT. The CDR3 runs 15 residues. In DNA form, the CDR3 reads TGTGCCAGCAGTGGCATTGGGACTAGCGCCAATGAGCAGTTCTTC. This translates into CASSGIGTSANEQFF.

The chain uses TRBV12-3 or TRBV12-4 and TRBJ1-1, with D maybe TRBD1 (6 bases). V was shortened by 5 bases and J by 11 bases, with 12 bases between the two germline ends. The CDR3 extends over 11 amino acids. CDR3 loop: CASSTGGEAFF. The CDR3 nucleotides are TGTGCCAGCAGTACGGGGGGCGAGGCTTTCTTT.

This clonotype has a handful of counts. The chain uses TRBV7-6 and TRBJ1-1; D perhaps matches TRBD1 (5 bases). The CDR3 is made up of 12 amino acids. V was clipped by 5 bases and J by 7 bases, with 11 bases between them. The germline CDR1 and CDR2 sequences are SGHVS and FNYEAQ. CDR3 protein: CASSRGADEAFF. CDR3 nucleotide sequence: TGTGCCAGCAGCCGCGGGGCGGATGAAGCTTTCTTT. Looking up the rest from reference TRBV7-6 and TRBJ1-1 gives the full variable domain: GAGVSQSPRYKVTKRGQDVALRCDPISGHVSLYWYRQALGQGPEFLTYFNYEAQQDKSGLPNDRFSAERPEGSISTLTIQRTEQRDSAMYRCASSRGADEAFFGQGTRLTVV.

This clonotype came up a few times. J is TRBJ1-5 and V is TRBV12-3 or TRBV12-4; 8 positions agree with TRBD1. This CDR3 is 15 amino acids long. Trimming took 4 bases from V and 2 from J; bases not matched to a gene: 4. This CDR3 is CASSSQGARNQPQHF. In DNA, the CDR3 is TGTGCCAGCAGTTCTCAGGGGGCTCGCAATCAGCCCCAGCATTTT.

This clonotype was recorded a few times. The chain carries TRBV12-3 or TRBV12-4 and TRBJ2-7; unclear D gene. This CDR3 has 14 amino acids. The V gene lost 2 bases and the J gene lost 0 bases, with 8 bases spanning the gap. DNA of the CDR3: TGTGCCAGCAGTTTATCCAGAGCCTCCTACGAGCAGTACTTC. It codes for CASSLSRASYEQYF.

J is TRBJ2-5 and V is TRBV7-9; 7 bases align to TRBD1. The CDR3 runs 15 residues. Germline CDR1 is SEHNR and CDR2 is FQNEAQ (reference sequence). With V trimmed by 5 bases and J by 3 bases, 9 bases remained unmatched. The CDR3 here is CASSPGTVVEETQYF. As DNA, the CDR3 is TGTGCCAGCAGCCCGGGGACAGTGGTCGAAGAGACCCAGTACTTC.

This clonotype came up a few times. V and J are TRBV6-2 or TRBV6-3 and TRBJ1-1, with D uncertain. Germline CDR1 and CDR2: MNHEY and SVGEGT. The CDR3 has 12 residues. Trimming shortened V by 2 bases and J by 2 bases, and 3 bases separated the two germline ends. CDR3 protein: CASSYDNTEAFF. The CDR3 region has the DNA TGTGCCAGCAGTTACGATAACACTGAAGCTTTCTTT.

In its sample, this clonotype was seen a few times. This chain joins TRBV7-2 and TRBJ2-1; 7 nucleotides agree with TRBD1. The CDR3 runs to 16 residues. J gave up 7 bases and V 4 bases, and 13 bases lay outside the gene matches. In germline, CDR1 is SGHTA, CDR2 FQGNSA. CDR3 bases: TGTGCCAGCAGCTACCTTGGGATAGGGGGCAAGAATGAGCAGTTCTTC. This encodes CASSYLGIGGKNEQFF.